A single sample gave rise to the 2 T cell receptor beta chains below, sequenced in a study of T-cell memory formation after mild COVID-19. TCRdb processed the 5' RACE reads anew with MiXCR; each CDR3 protein has one entry. Found here are 200,000 to 250,000 distinct CDR3 sequences, over 15% of them singletons; the top ten hold under 2.5%. The sequencing sample was made of PBMCs or a T cell subset sorted from them (not recorded which). All receptors come from an adult woman who had mild COVID-19 (a few samples of this study predate the infection). Cell type and time point are not known.

The chain couples TRBV20-1 to TRBJ2-7; possible D gene TRBD2, 5 bases. V gave up 3 bases and J gave up 4 bases, with 13 bases separating them. Germline V CDR1 and CDR2: DFQATT, SNEGSKA (reference sequence). The length of the CDR3 is 13 residues. As DNA, the CDR3 is TGCAGTGCTAGGAGGAGCGGAAGATACGAGCAGTACTTC. It specifies CSARRSGRYEQYF.

In its sample, this clonotype was seen a few times. The chain is built from TRBV3-1 and TRBJ1-5; 7 nucleotides match TRBD1. The CDR3 extends over 14 amino acids. Germline values: CDR1 LGHDT, CDR2 YNNKEL (reference sequence). Losses at the gene ends were 5 bases for V and 3 bases for J; bases not matched to a gene: 4. CDR3 residues: CASSGGQLNQPQHF. The CDR3 coding sequence is TGTGCCAGCAGCGGGGGACAGCTCAATCAGCCCCAGCATTTT.